This entry describes one T cell receptor beta chain. Its matching antigen is unknown. These data belong to a study of long-term antiretroviral therapy in people with HIV. Cryopreserved PBMC, at roughly 1-10 million per sample, were present before DNA extraction. The study's findings and limits: Diversity rose after ART but stayed below transplant donor controls.

Sequencing relied on immunoSEQ assay v3.0, run at survey level. Libraries were prepared by immunoSEQ multiplex PCR; TCRdb keeps only in-frame clonotypes and omits some of them. The sample holds 20,000 to 25,000 clones; 80% to 90% are singletons and the top ten take nearly 3.5%. This CDR3 has 15 residues. Trimming pared 3 bases from V and 10 bases from J, leaving 16 bases between. Germline CDR1 LNHDA, CDR2 SQIVND (reference sequence). This chain links TRBV19 with TRBJ1-6, with D unclear. The sequence was collected from a woman aged 50 to 60 with HIV. Sample: unsorted PBMCs, taken 1.9 years after starting antiretroviral therapy. DNA of the CDR3: TGTGCCAGTAGTATTCATGGGGTCCACGAGTCACCCCTCCACTTT. This sequence encodes CASSIHGVHESPLHF.